The 8 T cell receptor beta chains presented below share a single source sample, sequenced in a study of blood T cell repertoires in COVID-19. Clones were read by immunoSEQ multiplex PCR, and TCRdb kept only the in-frame ones, dropping some. Of 100,000 to 150,000 clones listed, over 75% are singletons. The specimen was peripheral blood. These receptors came from a man in his 70s with active or convalescent COVID-19.

The chain carries TRBV7-2 and TRBJ2-3; D not resolved. V gave up 7 bases and J gave up 0 bases, with 8 bases separating them. Germline V CDR1 and CDR2: SGHTA, FQGNSA. CDR3 size: 13 residues. The CDR3 spells CASTRYSTDTQYF. The CDR3 DNA reads as TGTGCCAGCACCCGGTATAGCACAGATACGCAGTATTTT.

For this clone: Distinct nucleotide sequences in the sample also encode this CDR3. The chain links TRBV28 to TRBJ2-3; maybe TRBD2 (5 bases). V lost 3 bases and J lost 3, with 10 bases in between. The CDR3 length is 14 residues. Looked up from germline, CDR1 is MDHEN and CDR2 is SYDVKM. For the CDR3, the DNA is TGTGCCAGCAGTTTCCTTTCGGGGACAGATACGCAGTATTTT. Protein product: CASSFLSGTDTQYF.

The J gene is TRBJ1-1, the V gene TRBV29-1; no clear D. The CDR3 runs 11 residues. Looked up from germline, CDR1 is SQVTM and CDR2 is ANQGSEA. Between the trimmed V and J ends, which lost 7 bases and 4 bases, there was a span of 10 bases. As DNA, the CDR3 is TGCAGCGCGAGAGGAGGCACTGAAGCTTTCTTT. Its translation: CSARGGTEAFF.

This chain uses TRBV5-6 with TRBJ2-7, with 7 bases matching TRBD1. This CDR3 region has 16 residues. Trimming removed 3 bases from V and 2 bases from J; junction bases left unmatched: 11. CDR1 and CDR2 (germline): SGHDT, YYEEEE. CDR3 nucleotides: TGTGCCAGCAGCTCAAGGGACAGAAGATTAACCTACGAGCAGTACTTC. Encoded protein: CASSSRDRRLTYEQYF.

This clone was counted a single time. This rearrangement joins TRBV10-3 to TRBJ2-5; 12 nucleotides align to TRBD2. V dropped 10 bases and J dropped 5; count of bases not matched to a gene: 8. The CDR3 is 14 amino acids. Germline CDR1 reads ENHRY; CDR2 reads SYGVKD. CDR3 nucleotide sequence: TGTGCCACTCGGACTAGCGGGGAAGGGGAGACCCAGTACTTC. This translates into CATRTSGEGETQYF.

Details on this clone: The DNA is left out, because the CDR3 cannot be placed on it with certainty; the CDR3 is given as TCRdb lists it. The chain's CDR3 is CARVGQGAITGELFF. The chain links TRBV7-5 to TRBJ2-2; the table's D call, TRBD1, was not checked against the DNA. TRBV7-5 is described as a pseudogene. A total of 15 residues make up the CDR3, ends included.

This clone was counted once. The chain joins TRBV7-9 to TRBJ2-3, with 9 bases lining up with TRBD2. The junction had 7 bases not matched to a gene; V was cut back by 5 bases and J by 1 base. This CDR3 is 16 amino acids long. CDR1 SEHNR and CDR2 FQNEAQ come from the germline V gene (reference sequence). The CDR3 spells CASSIRLAGGTDTQYF. CDR3 coding DNA: TGTGCCAGCAGCATTAGGTTAGCGGGAGGCACAGATACGCAGTATTTT.

As to this clone: Other DNA sequences of this sample code for an identical CDR3. This sequence joins TRBV30 and TRBJ2-7, with a tentative D call TRBD2 (6 bases). Germline CDR1 GTSNPN, CDR2 SVGIG (reference sequence). Trimming cost V 2 bases and J 4 bases, with 12 bases left between them. The CDR3 extends over 13 amino acids. This chain's CDR3 is CAWSRTGVYEQYF. The CDR3 DNA is TGTGCCTGGAGTCGGACGGGGGTATACGAGCAGTACTTC.